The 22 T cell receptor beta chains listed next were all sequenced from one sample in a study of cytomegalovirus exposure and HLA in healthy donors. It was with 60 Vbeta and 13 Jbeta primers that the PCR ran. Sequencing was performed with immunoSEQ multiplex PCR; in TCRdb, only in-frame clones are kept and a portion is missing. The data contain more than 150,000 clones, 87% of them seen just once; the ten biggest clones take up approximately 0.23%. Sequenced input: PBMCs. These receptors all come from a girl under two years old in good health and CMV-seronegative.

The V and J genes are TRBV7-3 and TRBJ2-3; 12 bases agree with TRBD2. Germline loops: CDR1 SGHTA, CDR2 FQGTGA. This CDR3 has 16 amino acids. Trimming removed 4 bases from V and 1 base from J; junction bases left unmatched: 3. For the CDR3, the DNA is TGTGCCAGCAGCTCCGGACTAGCGGGGCGCACAGATACGCAGTATTTT. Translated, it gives CASSSGLAGRTDTQYF.

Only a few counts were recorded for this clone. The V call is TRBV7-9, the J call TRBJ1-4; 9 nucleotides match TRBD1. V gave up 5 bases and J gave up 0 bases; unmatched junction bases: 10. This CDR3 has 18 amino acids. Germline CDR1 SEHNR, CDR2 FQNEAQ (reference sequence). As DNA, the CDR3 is TGTGCCAGCAGCCCGGGACAGGGCGCCTTCCCAACTAATGAAAAACTGTTTTTT. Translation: CASSPGQGAFPTNEKLFF. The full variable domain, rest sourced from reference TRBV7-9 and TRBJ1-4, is DTGVSQNPRHKITKRGQNVTFRCDPISEHNRLYWYRQTLGQGPEFLTYFQNEAQLEKSRLLSDRFSAERPKGSFSTLEIQRTEQGDSAMYLCASSPGQGAFPTNEKLFFGSGTQLSVL.

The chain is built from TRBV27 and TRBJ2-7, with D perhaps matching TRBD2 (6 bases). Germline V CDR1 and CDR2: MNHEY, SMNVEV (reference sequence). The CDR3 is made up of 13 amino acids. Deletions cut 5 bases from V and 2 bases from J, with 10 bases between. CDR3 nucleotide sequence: TGTGCCAGCAGTCCCGGGGGACCCTACGAGCAGTACTTC. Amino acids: CASSPGGPYEQYF.

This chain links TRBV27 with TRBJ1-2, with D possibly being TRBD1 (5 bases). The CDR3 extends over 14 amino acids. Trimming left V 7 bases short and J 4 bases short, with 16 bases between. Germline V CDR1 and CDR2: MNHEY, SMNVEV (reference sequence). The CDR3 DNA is TGTGCCAGCAAACCGGAAGGGGTGGGCTATGGCTACACCTTC. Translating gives CASKPEGVGYGYTF.

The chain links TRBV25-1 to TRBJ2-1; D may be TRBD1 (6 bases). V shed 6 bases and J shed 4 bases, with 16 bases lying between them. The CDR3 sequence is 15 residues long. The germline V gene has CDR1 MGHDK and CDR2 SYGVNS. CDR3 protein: CASSITGSLYNEQFF. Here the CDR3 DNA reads TGTGCCAGCAGCATAACAGGGTCACTTTACAATGAGCAGTTCTTC.

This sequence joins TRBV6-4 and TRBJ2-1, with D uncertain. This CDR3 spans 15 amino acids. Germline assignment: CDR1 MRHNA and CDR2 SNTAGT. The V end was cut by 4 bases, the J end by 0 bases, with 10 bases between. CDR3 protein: CASSAAVSSYNEQFF. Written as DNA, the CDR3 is TGTGCCAGCAGTGCGGCGGTGAGCTCCTACAATGAGCAGTTCTTC.

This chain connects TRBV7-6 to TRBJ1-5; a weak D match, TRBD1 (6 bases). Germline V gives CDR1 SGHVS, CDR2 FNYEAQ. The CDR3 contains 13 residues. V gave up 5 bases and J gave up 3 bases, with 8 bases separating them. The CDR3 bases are TGTGCCAGCAGCGCAGGGGTCAATCAGCCCCAGCATTTT. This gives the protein CASSAGVNQPQHF.

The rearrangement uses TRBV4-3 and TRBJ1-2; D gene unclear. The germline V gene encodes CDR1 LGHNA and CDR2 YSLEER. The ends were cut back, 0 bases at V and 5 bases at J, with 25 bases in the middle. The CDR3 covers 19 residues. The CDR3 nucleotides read TGCGCCAGCAGCCAAGACCAAAGTTGGCGGGAACGGCAATTTTATGGCTACACCTTC. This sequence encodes CASSQDQSWRERQFYGYTF.

The CDR3 nucleotides read TGTGCCTGGAACCTAGCGGCCTACTACGAGCAGTACTTC. Translated, it gives CAWNLAAYYEQYF. The chain links TRBV30 to TRBJ2-7, with 7 bases identical to TRBD2. After removal of 4 bases from V and 3 bases from J, the junction contained 6 bases not matched to a gene. CDR3 size: 13 residues. From germline, CDR1 is GTSNPN and CDR2 SVGIG (reference sequence). Based on the CDR3 plus reference TRBV30 and TRBJ2-7, the full variable domain is SQTIHQWPATLVQPVGSPLSLECTVEGTSNPNLYWYRQAAGRGLQLLFYSVGIGQISSEVPQNLSASRPQDRQFILSSKKLLLSDSGFYLCAWNLAAYYEQYFGPGTRLTVT.

The CDR3 loop reads CASSKSFYGYTF. In nucleotides, the CDR3 is TGTGCCAGCAGCAAGAGTTTTTATGGCTACACCTTC. The rearrangement links TRBV21-1 to TRBJ1-2. TRBV21-1 is tagged as a pseudogene. This CDR3 is built from 12 residues.

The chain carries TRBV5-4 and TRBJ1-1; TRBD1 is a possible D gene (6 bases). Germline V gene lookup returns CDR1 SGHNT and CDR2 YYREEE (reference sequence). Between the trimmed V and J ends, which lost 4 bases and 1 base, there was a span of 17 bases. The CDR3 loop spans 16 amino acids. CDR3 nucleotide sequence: TGTGCCAGCAGCCCCAGGGTGGGCAGGGGGAACACTGAAGCTTTCTTT. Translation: CASSPRVGRGNTEAFF.

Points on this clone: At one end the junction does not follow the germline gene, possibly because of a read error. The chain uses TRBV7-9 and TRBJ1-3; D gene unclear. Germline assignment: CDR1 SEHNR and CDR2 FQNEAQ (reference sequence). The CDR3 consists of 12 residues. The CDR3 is CSSTHSGNTIYF. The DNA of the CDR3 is TGTTCCAGCACACATTCTGGAAACACCATATATTTT.

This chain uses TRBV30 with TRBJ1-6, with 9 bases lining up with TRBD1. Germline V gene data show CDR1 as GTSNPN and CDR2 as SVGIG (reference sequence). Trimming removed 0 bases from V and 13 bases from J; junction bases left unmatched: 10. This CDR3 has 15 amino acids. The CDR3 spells CAWSVRQGDSPPLHF. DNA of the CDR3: TGTGCCTGGAGTGTACGACAGGGGGATAGTCCCCCCCTCCACTTT.

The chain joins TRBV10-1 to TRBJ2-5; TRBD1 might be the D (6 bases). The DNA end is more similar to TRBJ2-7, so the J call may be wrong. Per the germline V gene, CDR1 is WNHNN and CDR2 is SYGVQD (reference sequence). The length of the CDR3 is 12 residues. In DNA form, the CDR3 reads TGCGCCAGCAGCAGGGACACCTACGAGCAGTACTTC. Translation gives CASSRDTYEQYF.

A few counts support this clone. This CDR3 reads CASSLTSGELFF. CDR3 in DNA: TGTGCCAGCAGCCTTACCAGCGGGGAGCTGTTTTTT. V is TRBV6-6 and J is TRBJ2-2; no definite D call. The germline V gene encodes CDR1 MNHNY and CDR2 SVGAGI (reference sequence). The CDR3 totals 12 residues. Between the trimmed V and J ends, which lost 6 bases and 7 bases, there was a span of 9 bases.

The CDR3 region is CASSERGVFSGNSPLHF. Written as DNA, the CDR3 is TGTGCCAGCAGTGAACGAGGCGTTTTTAGTGGAAATTCACCCCTCCACTTT. The chain combines TRBV2 with TRBJ1-6; D not certain. CDR3 size: 17 residues. Per the germline V gene, CDR1 is SNHLY and CDR2 is FYNNEI. V was shortened by 2 bases and J by 7 bases, with 18 bases between the two germline ends.

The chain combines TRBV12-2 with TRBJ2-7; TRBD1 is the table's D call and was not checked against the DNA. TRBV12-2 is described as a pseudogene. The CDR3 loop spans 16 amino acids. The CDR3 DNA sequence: TGTGCAAGTCGCCCCTCCCGACAGGGAATTTCCTACGAGCAGTACTTC. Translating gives CASRPSRQGISYEQYF.

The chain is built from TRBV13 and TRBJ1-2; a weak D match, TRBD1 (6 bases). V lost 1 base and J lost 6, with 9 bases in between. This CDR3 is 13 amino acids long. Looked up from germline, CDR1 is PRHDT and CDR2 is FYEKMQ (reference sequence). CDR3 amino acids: CASSLAGGHGYTF. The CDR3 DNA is TGTGCCAGCAGCTTAGCTGGGGGCCATGGCTACACCTTC.

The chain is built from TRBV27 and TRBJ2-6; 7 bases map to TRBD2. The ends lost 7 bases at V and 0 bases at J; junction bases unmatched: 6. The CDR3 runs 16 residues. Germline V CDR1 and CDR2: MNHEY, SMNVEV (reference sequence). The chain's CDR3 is CASKREPYSGANVLTF. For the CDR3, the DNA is TGTGCCAGCAAGCGGGAACCTTACTCTGGGGCCAACGTCCTGACTTTC. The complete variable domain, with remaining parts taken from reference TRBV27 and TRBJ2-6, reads EAQVTQNPRYLITVTGKKLTVTCSQNMNHEYMSWYRQDPGLGLRQIYYSMNVEVTDKGDVPEGYKVSRKEKRNFPLILESPSPNQTSLYFCASKREPYSGANVLTFGAGSRLTVL.

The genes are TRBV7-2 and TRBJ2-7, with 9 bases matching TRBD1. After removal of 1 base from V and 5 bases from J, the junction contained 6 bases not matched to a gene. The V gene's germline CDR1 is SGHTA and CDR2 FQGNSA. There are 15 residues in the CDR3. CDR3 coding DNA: TGTGCCAGCAGCTTAGTGGCGGGACAGGGTCACGAGCAGTACTTC. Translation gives CASSLVAGQGHEQYF.

Written as DNA, the CDR3 is TGCAGCGTTGGCCCGCTTACAGGGACTGAAGCTTTCTTT. Amino acids: CSVGPLTGTEAFF. The chain recombines TRBV29-1 with TRBJ1-1; possible D gene TRBD1, 6 bases. Deletions cut 4 bases from V and 5 bases from J, with 14 bases between. There are 13 residues in the CDR3. Per the germline V gene, CDR1 is SQVTM and CDR2 is ANQGSEA.

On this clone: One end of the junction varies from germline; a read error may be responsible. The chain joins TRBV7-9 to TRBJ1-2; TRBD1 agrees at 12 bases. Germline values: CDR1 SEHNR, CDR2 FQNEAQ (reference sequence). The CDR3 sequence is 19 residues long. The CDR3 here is CSSSSSLPGQGAFNYGYTF. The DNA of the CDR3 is TGTTCCAGCAGCTCCAGTCTTCCGGGACAGGGGGCTTTTAACTATGGCTACACCTTC.